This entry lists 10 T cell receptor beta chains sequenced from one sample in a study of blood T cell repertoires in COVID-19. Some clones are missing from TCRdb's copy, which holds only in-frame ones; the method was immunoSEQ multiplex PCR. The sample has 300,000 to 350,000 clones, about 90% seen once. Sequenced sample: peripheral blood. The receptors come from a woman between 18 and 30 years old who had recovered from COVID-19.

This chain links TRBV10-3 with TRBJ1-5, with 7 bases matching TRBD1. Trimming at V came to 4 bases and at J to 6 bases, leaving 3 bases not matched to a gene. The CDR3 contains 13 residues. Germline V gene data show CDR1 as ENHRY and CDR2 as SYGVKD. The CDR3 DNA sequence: TGTGCCATCAGTGGTACAGGGGTTCAGCCCCAGCATTTT. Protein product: CAISGTGVQPQHF.

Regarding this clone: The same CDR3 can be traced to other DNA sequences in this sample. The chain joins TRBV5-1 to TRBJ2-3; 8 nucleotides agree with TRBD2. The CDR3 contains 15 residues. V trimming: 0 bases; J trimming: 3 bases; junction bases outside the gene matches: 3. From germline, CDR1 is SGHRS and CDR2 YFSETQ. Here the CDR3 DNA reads TGCGCCAGCAGCTTGGCGGGAGGGAGGACAGATACGCAGTATTTT. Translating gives CASSLAGGRTDTQYF.

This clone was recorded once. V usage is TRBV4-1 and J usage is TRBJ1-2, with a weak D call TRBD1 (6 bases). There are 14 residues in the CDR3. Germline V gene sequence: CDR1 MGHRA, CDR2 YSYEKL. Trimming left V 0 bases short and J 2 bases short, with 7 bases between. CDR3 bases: TGCGCCAGCAGCCAAGAAGGGGGAAACTATGGCTACACCTTC. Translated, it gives CASSQEGGNYGYTF.

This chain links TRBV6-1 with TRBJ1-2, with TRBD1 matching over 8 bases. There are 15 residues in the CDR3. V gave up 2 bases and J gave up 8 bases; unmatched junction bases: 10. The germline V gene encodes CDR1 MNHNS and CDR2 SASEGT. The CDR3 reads CASSEIMGGQDGYTF. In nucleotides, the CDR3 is TGTGCCAGCAGTGAAATTATGGGGGGACAGGACGGCTACACCTTC.

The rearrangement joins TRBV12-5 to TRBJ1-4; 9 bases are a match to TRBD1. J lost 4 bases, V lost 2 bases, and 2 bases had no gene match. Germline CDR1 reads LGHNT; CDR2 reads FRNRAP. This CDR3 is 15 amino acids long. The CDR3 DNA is TGTGCTAGTGGTTTGTCGGGACAGGGTAATGAAAAACTGTTTTTT. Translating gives CASGLSGQGNEKLFF.

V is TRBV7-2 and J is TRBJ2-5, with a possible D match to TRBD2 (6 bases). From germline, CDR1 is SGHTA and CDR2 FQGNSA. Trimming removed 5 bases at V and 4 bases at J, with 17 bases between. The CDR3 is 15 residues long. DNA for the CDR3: TGTGCCAGCAGCCCAGATCCGGGACTTCGAGAGACCCAGTACTTC. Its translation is CASSPDPGLRETQYF.

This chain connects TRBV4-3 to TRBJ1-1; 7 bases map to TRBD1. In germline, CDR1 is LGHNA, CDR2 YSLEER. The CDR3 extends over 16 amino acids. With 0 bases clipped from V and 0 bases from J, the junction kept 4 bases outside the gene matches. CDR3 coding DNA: TGCGCCAGCAGCCAAGATAAGGGGACAGTGAACACTGAAGCTTTCTTT. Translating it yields CASSQDKGTVNTEAFF.

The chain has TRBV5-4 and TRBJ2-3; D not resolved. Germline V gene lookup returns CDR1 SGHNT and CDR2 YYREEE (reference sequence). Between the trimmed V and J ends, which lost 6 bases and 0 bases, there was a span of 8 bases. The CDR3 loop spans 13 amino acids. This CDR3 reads CASKETSTDTQYF. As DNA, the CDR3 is TGTGCCAGCAAAGAGACTAGCACAGATACGCAGTATTTT.

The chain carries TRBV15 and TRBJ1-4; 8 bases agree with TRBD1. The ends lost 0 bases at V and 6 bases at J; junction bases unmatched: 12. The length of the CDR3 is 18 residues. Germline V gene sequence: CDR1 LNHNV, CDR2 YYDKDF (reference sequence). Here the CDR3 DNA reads TGTGCCACCAGCAGAGATCTGGCCGGGTGGACAGGGTATGAAAAACTGTTTTTT. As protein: CATSRDLAGWTGYEKLFF.

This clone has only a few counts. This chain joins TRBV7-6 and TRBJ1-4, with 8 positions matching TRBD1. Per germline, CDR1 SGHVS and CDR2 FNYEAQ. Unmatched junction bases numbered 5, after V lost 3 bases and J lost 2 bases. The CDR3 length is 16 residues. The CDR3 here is CASSLRRQGTNEKLFF. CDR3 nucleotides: TGTGCCAGCAGCTTGCGGAGACAGGGGACTAATGAAAAACTGTTTTTT.